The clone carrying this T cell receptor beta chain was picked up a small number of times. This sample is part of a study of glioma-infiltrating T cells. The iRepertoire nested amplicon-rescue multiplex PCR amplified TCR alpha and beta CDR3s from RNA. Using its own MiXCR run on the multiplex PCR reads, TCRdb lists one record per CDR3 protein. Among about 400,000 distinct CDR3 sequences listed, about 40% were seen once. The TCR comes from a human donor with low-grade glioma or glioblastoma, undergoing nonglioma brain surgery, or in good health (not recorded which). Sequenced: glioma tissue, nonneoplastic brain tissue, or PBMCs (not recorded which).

The CDR3 DNA is TGTGCCAGCAGTTTATCGAGGGAGGCTAACTATGGCTACACCTTC. Its translation: CASSLSREANYGYTF. The rearrangement links TRBV12-3 or TRBV12-4 to TRBJ1-2; no clear D gene. The CDR3 length is 15 residues. V was shortened by 2 bases and J by 0 bases, with 10 bases between the two germline ends.